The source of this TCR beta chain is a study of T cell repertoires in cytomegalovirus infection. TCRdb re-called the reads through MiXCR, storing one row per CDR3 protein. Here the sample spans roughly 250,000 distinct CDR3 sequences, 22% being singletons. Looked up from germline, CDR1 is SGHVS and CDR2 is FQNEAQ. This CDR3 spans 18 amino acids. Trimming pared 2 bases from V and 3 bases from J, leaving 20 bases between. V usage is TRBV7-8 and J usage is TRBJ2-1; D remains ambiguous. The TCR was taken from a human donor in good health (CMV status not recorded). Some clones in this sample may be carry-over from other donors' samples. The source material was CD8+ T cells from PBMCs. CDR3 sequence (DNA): TGTGCCAGCAGCTTACTGGCGTGGATATCAGTGGACTACAATGAGCAGTTCTTC. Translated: CASSLLAWISVDYNEQFF.